This T cell receptor beta chain was observed in a study of blood T cell repertoires in COVID-19 (dated by TCRdb to 2020 to 2021). A note on the overall study: The collaborator samples originated in the United States, Italy and Spain and spanned the acute and convalescent phases of COVID-19. The prospective study material was composed of cDNA or gDNA derived from T cells, B-cell-depleted T cells, or PBMCs. Deeply sampled blood TCRbeta repertoires from subjects exposed to, actively infected with, or recovered from COVID-19 were included in the dataset. The repertoires were released in a freely available public database intended as a resource for research on the immune response to SARS-CoV-2. The samples were drawn from the first 160 participants of the ongoing ImmuneRACE study and from 1,254 subjects provided by 6 global collaborators. The sample metadata nearly always contained a de-identified subject ID, COVID-19 status, age in years and sex. Where available, HLA class I and class II types were obtained from metadata supplied by the sample provider rather than from assay-based typing. Summary of the overall study and its limitations: The amount of clinical and demographic metadata varied by source and participant and was provided uncurated.

About this clone: Its specific antigen is unknown. Base quality data are lacking; no much larger clone is found one base away.

Its CDR3 holds 15 amino acids, cysteine through phenylalanine. The CDR3 DNA has 45 bases and is translated from base 1. Trimming leaves V shorter by 4 bases and J shorter by 9 bases, with the junction holding 10 bases beyond the gene matches. CDR1 and CDR2 (SGDLS, YYNGEE) derive from the germline V gene. Participants in the prospective study were enrolled through a virtual design, were aged roughly 18 to 100 years, and lived in roughly 24 United States geographic areas. In the prospective study, participants were assigned to cohorts based on the clinical history participants reported in a screening survey and a study questionnaire. Each participant in the prospective study had whole blood, serum and a nasopharyngeal or oropharyngeal swab collected by mobile phlebotomists. Participants in the prospective study had the option to provide additional blood draws and questionnaires over a roughly 2-month period. Prospective study blood samples were shipped either frozen or at room temperature before DNA extraction.

The immunoSEQ Assay, a bias-controlled multiplex PCR, was used to amplify TCRbeta CDR3 regions from genomic DNA. The study's processing was this. The number of nucleated cells in each sample was estimated by amplification of reference gene primers within the assay. To quantify the absolute abundance of each unique TCRbeta CDR3 rearrangement, sequence reads were collapsed and filtered. Productive Simpson clonality was computed per sample as the square root of Simpson's diversity index over productive rearrangements. This immuneACCESS table, as held by TCRdb, lists in-frame sequences with V and J called but not all clones. Of the missing ones, under half trace to an unresolved V gene in checked studies; the others have no known cause. The DNA gave D and trimming, while V, J and clone size come from that table. This sample lists about 400,000 clones; around 90% were detected once. The ten largest clones add up to about 2.1% of the sample.

This TCR was sampled from a woman in her forties with acute COVID-19. The specimen sequenced was PBMCs or T cells enriched from blood (not recorded which). The receptor chain draws on TRBV9 and TRBJ2-1; 10 central nucleotides agree with TRBD1. The bases are TGTGCCAGCAGCACCAGGCTGGGACAGGGGTCTGAGCAGTTCTTC. Translated, it reads CASSTRLGQGSEQFF.